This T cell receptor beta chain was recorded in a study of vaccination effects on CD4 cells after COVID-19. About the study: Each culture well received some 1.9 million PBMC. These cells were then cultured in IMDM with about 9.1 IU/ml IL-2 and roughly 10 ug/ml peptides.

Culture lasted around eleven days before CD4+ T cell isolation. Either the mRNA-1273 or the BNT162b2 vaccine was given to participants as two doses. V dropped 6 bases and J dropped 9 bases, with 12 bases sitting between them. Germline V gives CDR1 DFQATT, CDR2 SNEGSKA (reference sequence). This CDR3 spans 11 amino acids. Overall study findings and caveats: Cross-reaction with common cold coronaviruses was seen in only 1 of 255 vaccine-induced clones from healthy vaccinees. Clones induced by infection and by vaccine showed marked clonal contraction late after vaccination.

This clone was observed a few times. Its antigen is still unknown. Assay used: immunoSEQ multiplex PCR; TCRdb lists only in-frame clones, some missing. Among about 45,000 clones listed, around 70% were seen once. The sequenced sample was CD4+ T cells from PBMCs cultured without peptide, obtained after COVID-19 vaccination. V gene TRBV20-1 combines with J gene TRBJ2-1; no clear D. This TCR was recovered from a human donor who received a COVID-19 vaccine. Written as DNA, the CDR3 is TGCAGTGCGGAAAGGAGTCGTGAGCAGTTCTTC. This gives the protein CSAERSREQFF.